The 6 T cell receptor beta chains below all came from one sample that was sequenced in a study of response to subunit inactivated influenza vaccine. TCRdb re-called the RT-PCR reads through MiXCR, storing one row per CDR3 protein. There are 150,000 to 200,000 distinct CDR3 sequences in the sample; 9.5% to 15% occur only once, and about 31% lies in the top ten. The same sample was also studied in work on T cells expressing NK-cell markers. From that report: TCR beta cDNA was made by 5'RACE template switching with UMIs.

The sequencing used CD8+ T cells sorted from PBMCs, collected less than 13 days after vaccination. The receptors were gathered from a man over 45 who received an inactivated influenza vaccine.

Only a few counts were recorded for this clonotype. The rearrangement links TRBV20-1 to TRBJ2-7; TRBD1 agrees at 7 bases. This CDR3 is 11 amino acids long. Per the germline V gene, CDR1 is DFQATT and CDR2 is SNEGSKA (reference sequence). V was clipped by 6 bases and J by 6 bases; unmatched bases: 5. CDR3 coding DNA: TGCAGTGCCTCGACAGGGACCGAGCAGTACTTC. Amino acids: CSASTGTEQYF.

The chain couples TRBV28 to TRBJ2-5, with D possibly being TRBD2 (5 bases). The CDR3 totals 15 residues. Germline assignment: CDR1 MDHEN and CDR2 SYDVKM. Trimming took off 1 base at V and 4 bases at J, with 13 bases between the two ends. CDR3 sequence reads: CASSLFGERGETQYF. The DNA of the CDR3 is TGTGCCAGCAGTTTATTTGGTGAACGGGGAGAGACCCAGTACTTC.

This clonotype was counted at least ten times. The chain uses TRBV12-3 or TRBV12-4 and TRBJ1-1; TRBD1 aligns across 7 bases. V gave up 5 bases and J gave up 1 base; unmatched junction bases: 4. The CDR3 has 14 amino acids. CDR3 protein: CASSVGQANTEAFF. The CDR3 DNA is TGTGCCAGCAGTGTCGGACAGGCGAACACTGAAGCTTTCTTT.

V usage is TRBV2 and J usage is TRBJ1-2, with TRBD1 matching over 7 bases. Germline V gene data show CDR1 as SNHLY and CDR2 as FYNNEI. This CDR3 comprises 13 residues. With V trimmed by 7 bases and J by 5 bases, 7 bases remained unmatched. DNA for the CDR3: TGTGCCAGCAAGAGGGGGCAGGGGTATGGCTACACCTTC. Its protein product is CASKRGQGYGYTF.

A few counts support this clonotype. The rearrangement links TRBV27 to TRBJ2-4; D remains ambiguous. The V gene lost 5 bases and the J gene lost 0 bases, with 14 bases spanning the gap. Germline V CDR1 and CDR2: MNHEY, SMNVEV (reference sequence). This CDR3 has 16 residues. CDR3 nucleotide sequence: TGTGCCAGCAGTCCACTCCCCACTATAGCCAAAAACATTCAGTACTTC. This codes for CASSPLPTIAKNIQYF.

This clonotype was detected only a few times. The CDR3 spells CASSLMPGVNSPLHF. CDR3 DNA: TGTGCCAGCAGCTTAATGCCAGGGGTTAATTCACCCCTCCACTTT. The V call is TRBV7-3, the J call TRBJ1-6; D is possibly TRBD1 (6 bases). Per the germline V gene, CDR1 is SGHTA and CDR2 is FQGTGA. The CDR3 consists of 15 residues. The V and J ends lost 1 base and 6 bases respectively, with 10 bases between them. Full variable domain (outside the CDR3, taken from reference TRBV7-3 and TRBJ1-6): GAGVSQTPSNKVTEKGKYVELRCDPISGHTALYWYRQSLGQGPEFLIYFQGTGAADDSGLPNDRFFAVRPEGSVSTLKIQRTERGDSAVYLCASSLMPGVNSPLHFGNGTRLTVT.